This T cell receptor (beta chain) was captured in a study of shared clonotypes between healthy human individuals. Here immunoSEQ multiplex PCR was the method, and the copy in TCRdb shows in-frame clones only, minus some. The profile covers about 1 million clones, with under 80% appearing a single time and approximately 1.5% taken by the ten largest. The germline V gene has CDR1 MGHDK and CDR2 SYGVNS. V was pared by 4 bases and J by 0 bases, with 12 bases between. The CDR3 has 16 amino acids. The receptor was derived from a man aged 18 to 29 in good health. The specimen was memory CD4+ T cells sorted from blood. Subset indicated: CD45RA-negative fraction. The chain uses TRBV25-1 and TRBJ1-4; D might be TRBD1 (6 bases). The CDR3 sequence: CASSAGERATNEKLFF. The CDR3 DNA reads TGTGCCAGCAGTGCAGGGGAAAGGGCAACTAATGAAAAACTGTTTTTT. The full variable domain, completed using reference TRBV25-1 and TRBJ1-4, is EADIYQTPRYLVIGTGKKITLECSQTMGHDKMYWYQQDPGMELHLIHYSYGVNSTEKGDLSSESTVSRIRTEHFPLTLESARPSHTSQYLCASSAGERATNEKLFFGSGTQLSVL.